This T cell receptor beta chain was observed in a study of blood T cell repertoires in COVID-19. Study summary: Sites in the United States, Italy and Spain provided acute and convalescent COVID-19 samples. From T cells, B-cell-depleted T cells, or PBMCs came the material, which was cDNA or gDNA.

How the authors handled the data: Amplification of reference gene primers provided the estimated nucleated cell counts. The table came from immunoSEQ multiplex PCR; TCRdb's copy has only in-frame clones and leaves some out. V, J and clone size were drawn from that table, and D and trimming were deduced from the DNA. The data contain 200,000 to 300,000 clones, more than 75% of them singletons. This CDR3 region has 14 residues. Germline-derived CDR1 and CDR2 are MNHEY and SMNVEV (reference sequence). The ends lost 5 bases at V and 3 bases at J; junction bases unmatched: 3. The source material was peripheral blood. This chain joins TRBV27 and TRBJ1-3; TRBD1 agrees at 8 bases. The origin of this receptor is a man older than 75 with acute or convalescent COVID-19. CDR3: CASSPDRVGNTIYF. CDR3 DNA sequence: TGTGCCAGCAGTCCGGACAGGGTTGGAAACACCATATATTTT.